Below are 9 T cell receptor beta chains sequenced from a single sample in a study of OX40 agonist ivuxolimab in advanced cancers. Repertoires were generated with immunoSEQ multiplex PCR, while TCRdb's copy carries only in-frame clones and drops some. The table has fewer than 80,000 clones, under 90% seen once. The source material was CD4+ or CD8+ T cells sorted from blood, sampled in a trial of the OX40 agonist ivuxolimab. The receptors shown here come from an adult with an advanced solid tumor such as melanoma, head and neck, liver or kidney cancer.

The chain combines TRBV5-1 with TRBJ2-1; 9 nucleotides agree with TRBD1. The germline gives CDR1 SGHRS, CDR2 YFSETQ. J lost 6 bases, V lost 4 bases, and 11 bases had no gene match. This CDR3 comprises 16 residues. CDR3 sequence reads: CASSRRNRGQVNEQFF. The CDR3 DNA is TGCGCCAGCAGCCGAAGAAACAGGGGGCAAGTCAATGAGCAGTTCTTC.

The chain couples TRBV4-2 to TRBJ1-2; D perhaps matches TRBD1 (5 bases). Trimming took 3 bases from V and 4 from J, leaving 15 bases between them. The CDR3 consists of 15 residues. Germline-derived CDR1 and CDR2 are LGHNA and YNFKEQ. CDR3 residues: CASSQLWGLGYGYTF. CDR3 sequence (DNA): TGTGCCAGCAGCCAGCTTTGGGGGTTGGGCTATGGCTACACCTTC.

A single count supports this clone. The chain has TRBV28 and TRBJ1-2; 9 bases agree with TRBD1. Germline CDR1 MDHEN, CDR2 SYDVKM. Losses at the gene ends were 3 bases for V and 6 bases for J; bases not matched to a gene: 11. The CDR3 contains 16 residues. CDR3 sequence: CASSFGTGLGKDGYTF. The CDR3 DNA follows: TGTGCCAGCAGTTTCGGGACAGGGCTAGGGAAGGATGGCTACACCTTC.

The gene calls are TRBV4-3 and TRBJ2-7; 9 nucleotides match TRBD1. V lost 2 bases to trimming and J lost 3 bases; unmatched junction nucleotides: 5. The CDR3 is 15 amino acids. Per the germline V gene, CDR1 is LGHNA and CDR2 is YSLEER. CDR3 bases: TGCGCCAGCAGCCAAACGACAGGGGGTTTCTACGAGCAGTACTTC. It translates to CASSQTTGGFYEQYF.

The V call is TRBV7-2, the J call TRBJ2-7; TRBD1 matches at 7 bases. V lost 2 bases to trimming and J lost 3 bases; unmatched junction nucleotides: 1. CDR3 size: 13 residues. The V gene's germline CDR1 is SGHTA and CDR2 FQGNSA. The CDR3 DNA reads as TGTGCCAGCAGCTTAAACAGGGGCTACGAGCAGTACTTC. It translates to CASSLNRGYEQYF.

The V call is TRBV5-1, the J call TRBJ2-2, with D possibly matching TRBD1 (5 bases). The CDR3 is made up of 15 amino acids. From germline, CDR1 is SGHRS and CDR2 YFSETQ. V gave up 5 bases and J gave up 3 bases, with 14 bases separating them. CDR3 region: CASSTGLPDTGELFF. The CDR3 DNA reads as TGCGCCAGCAGTACAGGTCTGCCGGACACCGGGGAGCTGTTTTTT.

The chain joins TRBV29-1 to TRBJ2-1; no definite D call. CDR3 size: 15 residues. V was shortened by 5 bases and J by 0 bases, with 14 bases between the two germline ends. The germline V gene encodes CDR1 SQVTM and CDR2 ANQGSEA. DNA of the CDR3: TGCAGCGTTCGCCCGGCGGTGAGCTCCTACAATGAGCAGTTCTTC. Protein product: CSVRPAVSSYNEQFF.

The chain has TRBV14 and TRBJ2-2, with D possibly matching TRBD2 (6 bases). With 5 bases removed from V and 5 bases from J, the gap between germline ends came to 18 bases. The CDR3 length is 16 residues. Germline CDR1 SGHDN, CDR2 FVKESK. In DNA, the CDR3 is TGTGCCAGCAGCTCGACGGAGGGGTTGAAAACCGGGGAGCTGTTTTTT. It specifies CASSSTEGLKTGELFF.

This clone occurred a few times. This chain joins TRBV5-1 and TRBJ2-7, with D possibly being TRBD1 (7 bases). Germline CDR1 is SGHRS and CDR2 is YFSETQ. Trimming removed 0 bases from V and 5 bases from J, with 15 bases in between. The CDR3 sequence is 15 residues long. CDR3 residues: CASSLDPGGSNEQYF. CDR3 DNA: TGCGCCAGCAGCTTGGATCCAGGGGGGTCGAACGAGCAGTACTTC.